This TCR beta chain was profiled in a study of blood T cell repertoires in COVID-19. The overall study: COVID-19 samples from acute and convalescent phases originated in the United States, Italy and Spain.

Germline assignment: CDR1 SGDLS and CDR2 YYNGEE. The V gene lost 0 bases and the J gene lost 2 bases, with 6 bases spanning the gap. This CDR3 is built from 15 residues. In the original workflow: Reference gene primer amplification gave estimated nucleated cell counts. Assay used: immunoSEQ multiplex PCR; TCRdb lists only in-frame clones, some missing. That table furnishes V, J and clone size, whereas the DNA furnished D and trimming. This table holds roughly 43,000 clones, 75% to 90% found once. J is TRBJ2-6 and V is TRBV9; tentative D call: TRBD2 (5 bases). This sequence originates from a human donor in a cohort sampled during active COVID-19. The sequencing sample was made of peripheral blood. CDR3 region: CASSVDGTGANVLTF. The CDR3 DNA reads TGTGCCAGCAGCGTAGACGGGACTGGGGCCAACGTCCTGACTTTC. Together with reference TRBV9 and TRBJ2-6, the CDR3 gives the full variable domain: DSGVTQTPKHLITATGQRVTLRCSPRSGDLSVYWYQQSLDQGLQFLIQYYNGEERAKGNILERFSAQQFPDLHSELNLSSLELGDSALYFCASSVDGTGANVLTFGAGSRLTVL.